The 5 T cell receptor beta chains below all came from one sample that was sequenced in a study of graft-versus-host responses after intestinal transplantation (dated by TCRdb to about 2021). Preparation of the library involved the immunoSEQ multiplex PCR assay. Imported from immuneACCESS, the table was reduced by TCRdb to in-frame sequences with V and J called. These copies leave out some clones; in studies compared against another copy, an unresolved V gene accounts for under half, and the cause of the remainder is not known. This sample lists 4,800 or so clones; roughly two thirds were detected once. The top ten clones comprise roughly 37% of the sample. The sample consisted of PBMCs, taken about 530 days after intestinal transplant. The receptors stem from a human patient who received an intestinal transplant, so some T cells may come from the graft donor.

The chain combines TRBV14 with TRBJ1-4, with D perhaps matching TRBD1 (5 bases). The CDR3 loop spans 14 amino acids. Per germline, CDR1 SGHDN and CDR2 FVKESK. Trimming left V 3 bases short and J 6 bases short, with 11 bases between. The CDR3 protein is CASSHLGPYEKLFF. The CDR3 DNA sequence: TGTGCCAGCAGCCATCTGGGACCCTATGAAAAACTGTTTTTT.

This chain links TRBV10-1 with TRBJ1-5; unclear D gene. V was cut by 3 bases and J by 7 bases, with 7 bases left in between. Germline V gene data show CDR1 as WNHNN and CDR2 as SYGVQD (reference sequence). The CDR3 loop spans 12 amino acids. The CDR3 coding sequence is TGCGCCAGCAGTGATCTTAGGCAGCCCCAGCATTTT. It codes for CASSDLRQPQHF.

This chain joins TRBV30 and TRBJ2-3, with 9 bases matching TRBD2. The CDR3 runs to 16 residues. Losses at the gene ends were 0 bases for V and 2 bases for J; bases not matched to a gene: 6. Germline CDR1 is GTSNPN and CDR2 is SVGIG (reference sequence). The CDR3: CAWSVRSGGHTDTQYF. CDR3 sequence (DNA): TGTGCCTGGAGTGTACGTAGCGGGGGTCACACAGATACGCAGTATTTT.

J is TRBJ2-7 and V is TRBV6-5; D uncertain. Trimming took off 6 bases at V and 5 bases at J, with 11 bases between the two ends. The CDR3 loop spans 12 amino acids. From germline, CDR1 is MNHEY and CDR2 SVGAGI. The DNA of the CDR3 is TGTGCCAGCAGGACCGGGTTTAACGAGCAGTACTTC. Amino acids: CASRTGFNEQYF.

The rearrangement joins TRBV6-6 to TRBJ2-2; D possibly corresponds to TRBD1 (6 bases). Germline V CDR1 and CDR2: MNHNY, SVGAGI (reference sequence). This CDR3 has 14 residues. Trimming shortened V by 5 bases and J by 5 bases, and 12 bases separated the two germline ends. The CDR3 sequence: CASSDTGRTGELFF. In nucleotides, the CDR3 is TGTGCCAGCAGTGACACAGGGCGAACCGGGGAGCTGTTTTTT.